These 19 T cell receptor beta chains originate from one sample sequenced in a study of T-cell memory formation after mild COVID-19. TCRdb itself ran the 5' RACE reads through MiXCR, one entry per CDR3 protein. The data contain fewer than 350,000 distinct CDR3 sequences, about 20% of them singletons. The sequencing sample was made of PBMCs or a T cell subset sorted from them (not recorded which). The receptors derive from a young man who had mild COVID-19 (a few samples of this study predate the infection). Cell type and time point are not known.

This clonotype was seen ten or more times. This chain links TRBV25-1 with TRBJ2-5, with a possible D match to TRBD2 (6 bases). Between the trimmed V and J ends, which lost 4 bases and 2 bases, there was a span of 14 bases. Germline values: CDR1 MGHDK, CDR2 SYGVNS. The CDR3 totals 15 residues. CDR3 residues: CASSGDSGAQETQYF. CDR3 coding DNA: TGTGCCAGCAGTGGGGATAGCGGCGCACAAGAGACCCAGTACTTC.

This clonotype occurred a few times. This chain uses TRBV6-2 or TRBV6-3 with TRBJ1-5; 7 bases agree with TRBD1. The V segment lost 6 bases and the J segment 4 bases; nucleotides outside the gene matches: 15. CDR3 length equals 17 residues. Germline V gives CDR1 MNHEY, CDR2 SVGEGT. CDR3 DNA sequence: TGTGCCAGCAGCCGGACAGGTACGGCGGGGTGGAATCAGCCCCAGCATTTT. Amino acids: CASSRTGTAGWNQPQHF.

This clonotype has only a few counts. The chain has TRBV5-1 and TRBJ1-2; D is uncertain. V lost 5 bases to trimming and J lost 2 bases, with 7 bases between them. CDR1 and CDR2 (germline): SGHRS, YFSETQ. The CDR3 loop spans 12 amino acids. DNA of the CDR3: TGCGCCAGCAGTAGAGAAAACTATGGCTACACCTTC. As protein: CASSRENYGYTF.

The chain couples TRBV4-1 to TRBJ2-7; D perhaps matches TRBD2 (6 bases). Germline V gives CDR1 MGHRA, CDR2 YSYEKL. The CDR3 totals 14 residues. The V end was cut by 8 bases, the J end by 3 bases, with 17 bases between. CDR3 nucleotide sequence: TGCGCCAGCGGACTTCGGGAGTGTCTCTACGAGCAGTACTTC. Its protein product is CASGLRECLYEQYF.

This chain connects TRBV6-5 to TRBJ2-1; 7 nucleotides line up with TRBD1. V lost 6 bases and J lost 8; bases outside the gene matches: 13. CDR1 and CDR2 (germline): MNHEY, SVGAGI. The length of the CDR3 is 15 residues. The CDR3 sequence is CASRRQGITYDEQFF. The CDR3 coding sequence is TGTGCCAGCAGACGACAGGGAATTACATACGATGAGCAGTTCTTC.

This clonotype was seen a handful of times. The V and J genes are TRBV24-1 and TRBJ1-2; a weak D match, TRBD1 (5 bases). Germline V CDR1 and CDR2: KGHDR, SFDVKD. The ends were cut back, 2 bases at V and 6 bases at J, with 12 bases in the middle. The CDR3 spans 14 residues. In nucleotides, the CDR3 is TGTGCCACCAGTGATTCGGGGCAATGGGATGGCTACACCTTC. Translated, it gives CATSDSGQWDGYTF.

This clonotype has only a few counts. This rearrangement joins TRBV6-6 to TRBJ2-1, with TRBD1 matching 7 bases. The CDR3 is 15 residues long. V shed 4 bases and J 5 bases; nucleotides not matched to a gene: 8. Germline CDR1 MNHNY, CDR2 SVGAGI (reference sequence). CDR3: CASSSPGQLDNEQFF. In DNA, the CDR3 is TGTGCCAGCAGTTCGCCGGGACAGTTGGACAATGAGCAGTTCTTC.

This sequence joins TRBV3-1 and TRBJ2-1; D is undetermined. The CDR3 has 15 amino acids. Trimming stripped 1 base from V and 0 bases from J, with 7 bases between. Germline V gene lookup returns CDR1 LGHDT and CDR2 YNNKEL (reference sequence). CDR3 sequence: CASSQAVGSYNEQFF. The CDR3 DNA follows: TGTGCCAGCAGCCAAGCGGTGGGCTCCTACAATGAGCAGTTCTTC.

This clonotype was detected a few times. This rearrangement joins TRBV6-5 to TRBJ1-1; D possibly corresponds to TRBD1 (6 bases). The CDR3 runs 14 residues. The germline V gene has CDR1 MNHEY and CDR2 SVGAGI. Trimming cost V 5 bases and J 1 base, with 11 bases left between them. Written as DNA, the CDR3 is TGTGCCAGCAGTCCTCAGACAGGGAACACTGAAGCTTTCTTT. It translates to CASSPQTGNTEAFF.

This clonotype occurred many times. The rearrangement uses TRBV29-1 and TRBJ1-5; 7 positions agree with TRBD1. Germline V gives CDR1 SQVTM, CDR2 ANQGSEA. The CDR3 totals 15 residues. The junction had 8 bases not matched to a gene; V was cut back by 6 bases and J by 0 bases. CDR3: CSVSFGTASNQPQHF. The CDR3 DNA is TGCAGCGTCTCATTTGGGACAGCTAGCAATCAGCCCCAGCATTTT.

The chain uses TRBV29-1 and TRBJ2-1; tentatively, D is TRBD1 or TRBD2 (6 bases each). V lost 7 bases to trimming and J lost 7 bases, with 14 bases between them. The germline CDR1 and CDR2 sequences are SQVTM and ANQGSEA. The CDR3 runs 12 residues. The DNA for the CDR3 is TGCAGCGGGCGGGGACACAGTAATGAGCAGTTCTTC. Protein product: CSGRGHSNEQFF.

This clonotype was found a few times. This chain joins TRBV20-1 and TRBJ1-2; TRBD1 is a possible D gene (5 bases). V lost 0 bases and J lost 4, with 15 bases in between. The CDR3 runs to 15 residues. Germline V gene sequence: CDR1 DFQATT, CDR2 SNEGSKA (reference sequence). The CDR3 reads CSARDQGRERYGYTF. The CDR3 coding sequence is TGCAGTGCTAGAGATCAGGGCAGGGAGCGCTATGGCTACACCTTC.

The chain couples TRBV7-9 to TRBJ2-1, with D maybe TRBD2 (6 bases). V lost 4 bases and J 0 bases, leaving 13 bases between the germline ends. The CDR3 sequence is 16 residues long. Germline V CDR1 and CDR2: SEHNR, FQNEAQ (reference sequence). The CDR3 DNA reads TGTGCCAGCAGCTCGACGGCGGGGAGCTCCTACAATGAGCAGTTCTTC. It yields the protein CASSSTAGSSYNEQFF. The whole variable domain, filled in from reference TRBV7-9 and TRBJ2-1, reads DTGVSQNPRHKITKRGQNVTFRCDPISEHNRLYWYRQTLGQGPEFLTYFQNEAQLEKSRLLSDRFSAERPKGSFSTLEIQRTEQGDSAMYLCASSSTAGSSYNEQFFGPGTRLTVL.

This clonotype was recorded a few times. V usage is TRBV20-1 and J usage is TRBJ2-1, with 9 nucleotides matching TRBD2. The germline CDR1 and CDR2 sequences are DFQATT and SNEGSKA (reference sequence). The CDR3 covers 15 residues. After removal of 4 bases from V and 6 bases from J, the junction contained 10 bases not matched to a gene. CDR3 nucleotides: TGCAGTGCTATCGGAGCGGGGGGCTGGTCCAATGAGCAGTTCTTC. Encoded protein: CSAIGAGGWSNEQFF.

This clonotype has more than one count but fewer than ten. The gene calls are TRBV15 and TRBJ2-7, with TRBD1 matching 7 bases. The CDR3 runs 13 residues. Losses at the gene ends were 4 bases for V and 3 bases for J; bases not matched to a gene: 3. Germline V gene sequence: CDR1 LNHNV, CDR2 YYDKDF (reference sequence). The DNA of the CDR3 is TGTGCCACCAGCATGGGGACAGACTACGAGCAGTACTTC. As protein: CATSMGTDYEQYF.

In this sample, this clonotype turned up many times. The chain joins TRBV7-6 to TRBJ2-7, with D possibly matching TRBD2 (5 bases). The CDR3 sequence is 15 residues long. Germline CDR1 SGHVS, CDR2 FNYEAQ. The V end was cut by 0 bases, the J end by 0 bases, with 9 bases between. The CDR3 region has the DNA TGTGCCAGCAGCTTAGCGCCGGGAAGCTCCTACGAGCAGTACTTC. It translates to CASSLAPGSSYEQYF.

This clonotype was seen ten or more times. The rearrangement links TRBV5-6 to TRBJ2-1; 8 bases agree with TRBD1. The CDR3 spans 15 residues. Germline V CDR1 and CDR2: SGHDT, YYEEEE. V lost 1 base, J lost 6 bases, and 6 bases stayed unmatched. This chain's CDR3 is CASSLKDRVTNEQFF. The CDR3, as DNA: TGTGCCAGCAGCTTGAAGGACAGGGTCACCAATGAGCAGTTCTTC. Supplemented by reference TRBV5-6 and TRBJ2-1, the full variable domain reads DAGVTQSPTHLIKTRGQQVTLRCSPKSGHDTVSWYQQALGQGPQFIFQYYEEEERQRGNFPDRFSGHQFPNYSSELNVNALLLGDSALYLCASSLKDRVTNEQFFGPGTRLTVL.

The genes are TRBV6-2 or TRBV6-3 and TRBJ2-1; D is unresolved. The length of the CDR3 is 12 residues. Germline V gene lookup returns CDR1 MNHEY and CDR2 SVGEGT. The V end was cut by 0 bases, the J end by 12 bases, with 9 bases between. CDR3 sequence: CASSYSGEGQFF. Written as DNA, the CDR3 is TGTGCCAGCAGTTACTCTGGAGAAGGGCAGTTCTTC.

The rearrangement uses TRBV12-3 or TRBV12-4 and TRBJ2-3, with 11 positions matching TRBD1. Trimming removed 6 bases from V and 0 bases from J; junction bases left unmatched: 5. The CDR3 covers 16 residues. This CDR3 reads CASRSGTGGSTDTQYF. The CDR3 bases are TGTGCCAGCAGATCCGGGACAGGGGGGAGCACAGATACGCAGTATTTT.